This T cell receptor beta chain was found in a study of T cell changes during pregnancy in multiple sclerosis. Sequencing was performed with immunoSEQ multiplex PCR; in TCRdb, only in-frame clones are kept and a portion is missing. Counted here are about 40,000 clones, roughly nine tenths occurring once; the ten biggest clones make up over 10%. The TCR was taken from a female donor with multiple sclerosis, enrolled in a pregnancy study. The sample here was CD8+ T cells from peripheral blood mononuclear cells, taken in the first trimester of pregnancy.

The CDR3 reads CASSADPTDHTEAFF. The CDR3 DNA is TGTGCCAGCAGCGCCGACCCCACAGACCACACTGAAGCTTTCTTT. The chain combines TRBV9 with TRBJ1-1; D is undetermined. V was cut by 3 bases and J by 3 bases, with 15 bases left in between. Looked up from germline, CDR1 is SGDLS and CDR2 is YYNGEE. The CDR3 has 15 amino acids.